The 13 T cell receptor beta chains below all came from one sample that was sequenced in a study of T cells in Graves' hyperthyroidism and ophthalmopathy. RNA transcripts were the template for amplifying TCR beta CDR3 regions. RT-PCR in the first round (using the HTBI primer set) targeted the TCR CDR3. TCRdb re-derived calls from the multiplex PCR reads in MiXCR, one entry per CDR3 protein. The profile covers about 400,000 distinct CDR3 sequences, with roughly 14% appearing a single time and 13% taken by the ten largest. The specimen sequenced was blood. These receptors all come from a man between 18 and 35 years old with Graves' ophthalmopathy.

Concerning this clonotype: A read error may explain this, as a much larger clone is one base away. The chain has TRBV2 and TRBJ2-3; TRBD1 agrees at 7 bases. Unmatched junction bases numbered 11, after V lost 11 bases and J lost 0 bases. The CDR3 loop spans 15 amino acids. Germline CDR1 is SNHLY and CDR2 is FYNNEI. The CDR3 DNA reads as TGTGCCGGCACTTCTCAGGGGGTTAGCACAGATACGCAGTATTTT. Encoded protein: CAGTSQGVSTDTQYF.

In DNA form, the CDR3 reads TGTGCCAGCTCACGGGACGGCCCAAACACCGGGGAGCTGTTTTTT. It yields the protein CASSRDGPNTGELFF. The chain combines TRBV18 with TRBJ2-2; either TRBD1 or TRBD2 may supply D (5 bases each). The V gene lost 4 bases and the J gene lost 2 bases, with 11 bases spanning the gap. Germline CDR1 reads KGHSH; CDR2 reads LQKENI. The CDR3 is 15 residues long.

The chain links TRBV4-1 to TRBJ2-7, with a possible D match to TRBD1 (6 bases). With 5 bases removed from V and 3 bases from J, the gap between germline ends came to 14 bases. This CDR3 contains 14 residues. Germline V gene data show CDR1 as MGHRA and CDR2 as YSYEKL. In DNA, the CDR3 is TGCGCCAGCAGCTACAGGACAGACTACTACGAGCAGTACTTC. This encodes CASSYRTDYYEQYF.

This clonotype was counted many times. CDR3 bases: TGTGCCACCAGTGATCACAGGGACCCCTATGGCTACACCTTC. Protein: CATSDHRDPYGYTF. The rearrangement uses TRBV24-1 and TRBJ1-2, with D possibly being TRBD1 (6 bases). Trimming took off 3 bases at V and 4 bases at J, with 11 bases between the two ends. CDR3 length: 14 residues. Germline values: CDR1 KGHDR, CDR2 SFDVKD.

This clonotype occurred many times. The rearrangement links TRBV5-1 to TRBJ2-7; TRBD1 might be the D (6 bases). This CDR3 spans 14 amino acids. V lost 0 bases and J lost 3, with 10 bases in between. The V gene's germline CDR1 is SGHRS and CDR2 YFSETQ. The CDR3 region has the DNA TGCGCCAGCAGCTTGGAAGACAGGCTCTACGAGCAGTACTTC. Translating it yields CASSLEDRLYEQYF.

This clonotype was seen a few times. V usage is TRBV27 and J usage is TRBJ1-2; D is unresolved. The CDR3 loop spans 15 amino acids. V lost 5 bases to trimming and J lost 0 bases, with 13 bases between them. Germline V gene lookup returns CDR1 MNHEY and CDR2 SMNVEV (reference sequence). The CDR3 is CASSPEWGSNYGYTF. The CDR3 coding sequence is TGTGCCAGCAGTCCTGAGTGGGGATCTAACTATGGCTACACCTTC.

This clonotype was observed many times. This chain's CDR3 is CASSLELAMGTDTQYF. The CDR3 DNA reads as TGCGCCAGCAGCTTGGAGCTGGCTATGGGCACAGATACGCAGTATTTT. The chain is built from TRBV5-1 and TRBJ2-3; D gene uncertain. V gave up 0 bases and J gave up 1 base, with 12 bases separating them. CDR1 is SGHRS, CDR2 YFSETQ, per germline. The CDR3 runs to 16 residues.

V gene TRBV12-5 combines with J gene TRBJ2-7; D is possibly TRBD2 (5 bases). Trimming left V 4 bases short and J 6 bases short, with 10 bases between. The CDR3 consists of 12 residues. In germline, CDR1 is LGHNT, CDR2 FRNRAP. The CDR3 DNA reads TGTGCTAGTGGTTCGTCCGGGGTCGAGCAGTACTTC. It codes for CASGSSGVEQYF.

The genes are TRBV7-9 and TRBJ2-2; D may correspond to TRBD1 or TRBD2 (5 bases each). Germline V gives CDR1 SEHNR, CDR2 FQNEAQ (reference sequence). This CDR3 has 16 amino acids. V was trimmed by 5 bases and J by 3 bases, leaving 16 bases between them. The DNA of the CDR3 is TGTGCCAGCAGCCCGCGGTGGATGGGGGACACCGGGGAGCTGTTTTTT. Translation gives CASSPRWMGDTGELFF.

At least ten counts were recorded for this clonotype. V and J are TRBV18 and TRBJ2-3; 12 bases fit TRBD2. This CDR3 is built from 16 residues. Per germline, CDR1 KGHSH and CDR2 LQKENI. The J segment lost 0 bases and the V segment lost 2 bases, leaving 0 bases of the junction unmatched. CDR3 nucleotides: TGTGCCAGCTCACCAACTAGCGGGGGGAGCACAGATACGCAGTATTTT. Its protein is CASSPTSGGSTDTQYF. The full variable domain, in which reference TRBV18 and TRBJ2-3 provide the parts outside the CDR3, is NAGVMQNPRHLVRRRGQEARLRCSPMKGHSHVYWYRQLPEEGLKFMVYLQKENIIDESGMPKERFSAEFPKEGPSILRIQQVVRGDSAAYFCASSPTSGGSTDTQYFGPGTRLTVL.

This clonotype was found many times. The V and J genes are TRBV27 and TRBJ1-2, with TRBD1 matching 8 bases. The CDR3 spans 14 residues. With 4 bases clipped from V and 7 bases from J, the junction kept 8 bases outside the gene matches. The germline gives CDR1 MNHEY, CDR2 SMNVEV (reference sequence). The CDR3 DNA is TGTGCCAGCAGTTCGCGGACAGGGTGGAGTGGCTACACCTTC. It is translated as CASSSRTGWSGYTF.

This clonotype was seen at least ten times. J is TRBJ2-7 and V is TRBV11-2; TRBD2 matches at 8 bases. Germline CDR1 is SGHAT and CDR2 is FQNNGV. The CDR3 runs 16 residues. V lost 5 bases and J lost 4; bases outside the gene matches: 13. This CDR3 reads CASSPLSGSYNYEQYF. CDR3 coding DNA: TGTGCCAGCAGCCCACTCAGCGGGAGCTACAATTACGAGCAGTACTTC.

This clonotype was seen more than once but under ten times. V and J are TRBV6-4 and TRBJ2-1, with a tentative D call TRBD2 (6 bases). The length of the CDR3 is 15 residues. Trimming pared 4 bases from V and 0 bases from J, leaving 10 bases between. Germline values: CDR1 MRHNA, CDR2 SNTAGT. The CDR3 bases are TGTGCCAGCAGTGTATCCGGGGGCTCCTACAATGAGCAGTTCTTC. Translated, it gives CASSVSGGSYNEQFF.